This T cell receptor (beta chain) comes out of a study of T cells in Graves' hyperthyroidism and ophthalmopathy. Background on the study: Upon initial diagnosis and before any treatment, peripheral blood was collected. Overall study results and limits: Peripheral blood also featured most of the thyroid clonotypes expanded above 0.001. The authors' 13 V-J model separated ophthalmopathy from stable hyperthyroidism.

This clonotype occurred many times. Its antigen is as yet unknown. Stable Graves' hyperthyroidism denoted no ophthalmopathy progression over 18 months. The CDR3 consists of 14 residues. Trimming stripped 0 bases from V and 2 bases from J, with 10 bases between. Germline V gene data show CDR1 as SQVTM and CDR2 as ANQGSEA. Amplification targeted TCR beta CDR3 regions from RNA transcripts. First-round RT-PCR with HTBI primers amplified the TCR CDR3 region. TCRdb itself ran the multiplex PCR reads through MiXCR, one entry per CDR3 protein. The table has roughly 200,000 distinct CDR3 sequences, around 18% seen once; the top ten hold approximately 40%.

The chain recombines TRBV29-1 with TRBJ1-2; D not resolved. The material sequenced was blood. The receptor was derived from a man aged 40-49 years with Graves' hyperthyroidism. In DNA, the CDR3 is TGCAGCGTTGAAGATCAGGTCAGAAACTATGGCTACACCTTC. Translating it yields CSVEDQVRNYGYTF.